The T cell receptor beta chain described here comes from a study of blood T cell repertoires in COVID-19. Profiled with immunoSEQ multiplex PCR; TCRdb holds only in-frame clones, not every one. Of roughly 300,000 clones listed, 70% to 90% are singletons. CDR3 length: 14 amino acids. Germline CDR1 reads SGHAT; CDR2 reads FQNNGV. Trimming removed 4 bases from V and 0 bases from J, with 9 bases in between. This sequence originates from a man aged 25-40 years who had recovered from COVID-19. The gene calls are TRBV11-2 and TRBJ1-1; D possibly corresponds to TRBD1 (6 bases). The sequenced sample consisted of PBMCs or T cells enriched from blood (not recorded which). The DNA of the CDR3 is TGTGCCAGCAGCTGGGGACACATGAACACTGAAGCTTTCTTT. Encoded protein: CASSWGHMNTEAFF.